This TCR beta chain was captured in a study of T cells after yellow fever vaccination. Findings and limits, study-wide: Subsequent to the booster, the majority of primary-vaccination clones reappeared (96% CD4, about 90% CD8).

TCRdb fed the 5' RACE reads into MiXCR, producing one record per CDR3 protein. The sample records about 340,000 distinct CDR3 sequences, 8.5% to 10% being singletons. As for this clonotype: Its antigen remains unidentified.

Per germline, CDR1 SEHNR and CDR2 FQNEAQ (reference sequence). Trimming took 7 bases from V and 1 from J; bases not matched to a gene: 9. The CDR3 is 16 residues long. The clonotype originates from a man aged 18 to 30 who received the YFV17D yellow fever vaccine. The material was PBMCs, obtained on the day of the first yellow fever vaccination. This chain links TRBV7-9 with TRBJ2-3; the match to TRBD1 covers 9 bases. The CDR3 reads CASNPTWTGGTDTQYF. In DNA form, the CDR3 reads TGTGCCAGCAACCCGACTTGGACAGGGGGCACAGATACGCAGTATTTT.